The 18 T cell receptor beta chains below all came from one sample that was sequenced in a study of T cell changes during pregnancy in multiple sclerosis. Sequencing used immunoSEQ multiplex PCR; TCRdb keeps in-frame clones, though not all of them. The sample holds roughly 68,000 clones, about 91% seen once. The sequencing used peripheral blood, collected in the second trimester of pregnancy. The receptors here all came from a female donor in good health, enrolled as a control in a pregnancy study.

The chain combines TRBV28 with TRBJ2-5; TRBD2 aligns across 15 bases. CDR1 and CDR2 (germline): MDHEN, SYDVKM. The CDR3 spans 16 residues. The J segment lost 5 bases and the V segment lost 4 bases, leaving 5 bases of the junction unmatched. Here the CDR3 reads CASSSLGTSGRETQYF. The CDR3 DNA reads as TGTGCCAGCAGTTCTTTAGGGACTAGCGGGAGGGAGACCCAGTACTTC.

The CDR3 DNA sequence: TGTGCCAGTAGCTGGTTCGGGGGGGCGGACTATGGCTACACCTTC. It codes for CASSWFGGADYGYTF. The chain recombines TRBV19 with TRBJ1-2; weak D call: TRBD1 (6 bases). Between the trimmed V and J ends, which lost 6 bases and 3 bases, there was a span of 17 bases. The CDR3 is 15 amino acids. The V gene's germline CDR1 is LNHDA and CDR2 SQIVND (reference sequence).

Turning to this clone: One junction end disagrees with the germline gene, perhaps due to a read error. V usage is TRBV7-7 and J usage is TRBJ2-3; TRBD2 agrees at 10 bases. This CDR3 has 16 residues. In germline, CDR1 is SSHAT, CDR2 FNYEAQ (reference sequence). The CDR3 loop reads CASSRVAGGGTDTQYF. As DNA, the CDR3 is TGTGCTAGCAGCCGAGTAGCGGGAGGAGGCACAGATACGCAGTATTTT.

This chain uses TRBV7-6 with TRBJ2-2; 14 bases are shared with TRBD2. The germline V gene has CDR1 SGHVS and CDR2 FNYEAQ. The CDR3 has 17 amino acids. With 5 bases clipped from V and 0 bases from J, the junction kept 2 bases outside the gene matches. CDR3 sequence: CASSRLAGGTNTGELFF. The CDR3 DNA follows: TGTGCCAGCAGCCGACTAGCGGGAGGGACGAACACCGGGGAGCTGTTTTTT.

The genes are TRBV2 and TRBJ1-2; D uncertain. Trimming took off 6 bases at V and 7 bases at J, with 12 bases between the two ends. CDR1 SNHLY and CDR2 FYNNEI come from the germline V gene. The CDR3 runs 12 residues. In DNA form, the CDR3 reads TGTGCCAGCAGCCGAGATAAACCTGGCTACACCTTC. This sequence encodes CASSRDKPGYTF.

V usage is TRBV10-3 and J usage is TRBJ1-5; 7 positions agree with TRBD1. The CDR3 consists of 16 residues. V trimming: 5 bases; J trimming: 3 bases; junction bases outside the gene matches: 10. Germline V lookup: CDR1 ENHRY, CDR2 SYGVKD. The CDR3 spells CAISSTTGTVNQPQHF. In DNA, the CDR3 is TGTGCCATCAGTTCAACTACCGGGACAGTCAATCAGCCCCAGCATTTT.

V is TRBV6-1 and J is TRBJ2-5, with a tentative D call TRBD2 (6 bases). Germline V CDR1 and CDR2: MNHNS, SASEGT. V lost 6 bases and J 3 bases, leaving 17 bases between the germline ends. The CDR3 is 15 residues long. The CDR3 sequence: CASRDASGDKETQYF. The DNA for the CDR3 is TGTGCCAGCAGAGACGCTTCGGGGGATAAAGAGACCCAGTACTTC.

The chain joins TRBV28 to TRBJ2-7; tentatively, D is TRBD2 (6 bases). The ends were cut back, 3 bases at V and 2 bases at J, with 11 bases in the middle. This CDR3 contains 14 residues. Germline CDR1 is MDHEN and CDR2 is SYDVKM. The CDR3 bases are TGTGCCAGCAGTTTGATGGACTATACCTACGAGCAGTACTTC. It is translated as CASSLMDYTYEQYF.

The genes are TRBV27 and TRBJ1-5; tentatively, D is TRBD1 (6 bases). This CDR3 spans 14 amino acids. Trimming took 5 bases from V and 3 from J, leaving 11 bases between them. Germline V gives CDR1 MNHEY, CDR2 SMNVEV (reference sequence). CDR3 in amino acids: CASSPQGFNQPQHF. The DNA of the CDR3 is TGTGCCAGCAGTCCACAGGGTTTCAATCAGCCCCAGCATTTT.

The V call is TRBV7-2, the J call TRBJ1-3; a weak D match, TRBD1 (6 bases). Germline V lookup: CDR1 SGHTA, CDR2 FQGNSA. The CDR3 spans 16 residues. V was clipped by 5 bases and J by 0 bases, with 14 bases between them. This CDR3 is CASSRDTSRSGNTIYF. In DNA, the CDR3 is TGTGCCAGCAGCCGGGACACCAGCCGCTCTGGAAACACCATATATTTT.

The chain carries TRBV7-2 and TRBJ2-7; a possible D gene is TRBD2 (6 bases). The CDR3 is 12 amino acids. Trimming removed 1 base from V and 12 bases from J, with 13 bases in between. From germline, CDR1 is SGHTA and CDR2 FQGNSA. The CDR3 region is CASSLVRSGLYF. CDR3 nucleotides: TGTGCCAGCAGCTTAGTTCGAAGCGGGTTGTACTTC. The full variable domain, completed using reference TRBV7-2 and TRBJ2-7, is GAGVSQSPSNKVTEKGKDVELRCDPISGHTALYWYRQSLGQGLEFLIYFQGNSAPDKSGLPSDRFSAERTGGSVSTLTIQRTQQEDSAVYLCASSLVRSGLYFGPGTRLTVT.

In this sample, this clone is medium-sized. CDR3 nucleotide sequence: TGTGCCACCAGCAGAGATAGTAGTCTCTCCTACAATGAGCAGTTCTTC. It is translated as CATSRDSSLSYNEQFF. The chain uses TRBV15 and TRBJ2-1, with unresolved D. The germline V gene encodes CDR1 LNHNV and CDR2 YYDKDF (reference sequence). The CDR3 extends over 16 amino acids. The V end lost 0 bases, the J end lost 0 bases, and 9 bases lay between the germline ends.

The rearrangement links TRBV28 to TRBJ1-5; D is possibly TRBD1 (6 bases). This CDR3 is built from 17 residues. Trimming removed 1 base at V and 0 bases at J, with 13 bases between. Germline assignment: CDR1 MDHEN and CDR2 SYDVKM. The CDR3 sequence is CASSLFIVRGSNQPQHF. The CDR3 nucleotides are TGTGCCAGCAGTTTATTCATCGTCAGGGGTAGCAATCAGCCCCAGCATTTT.

The CDR3 region has the DNA TGCGCCAGCAGCACCCTTACAGGGGACGGCACTGAAGCTTTCTTT. This encodes CASSTLTGDGTEAFF. This chain joins TRBV5-1 and TRBJ1-1, with TRBD1 matching 7 bases. J was trimmed by 4 bases and V by 4 bases; bases with no gene match: 10. The CDR3 has 15 residues. Germline V gives CDR1 SGHRS, CDR2 YFSETQ.

The genes are TRBV29-1 and TRBJ2-1; maybe TRBD2 (5 bases). This CDR3 spans 12 amino acids. Germline-derived CDR1 and CDR2 are SQVTM and ANQGSEA. V lost 5 bases to trimming and J lost 9 bases, with 14 bases between them. The chain's CDR3 is CSVNEGSIEQFF. In nucleotides, the CDR3 is TGCAGCGTTAATGAGGGCTCAATTGAGCAGTTCTTC.

CDR3 coding DNA: TGTGCCAGCAGCTTAGGGGCGGGAGGCGGGGAAGAGACCCAGTACTTC. Its protein product is CASSLGAGGGEETQYF. This chain joins TRBV7-9 and TRBJ2-5; 8 bases agree with TRBD2. V lost 1 base to trimming and J lost 3 bases; unmatched junction nucleotides: 7. The CDR3 totals 16 residues. CDR1 and CDR2 from the germline V gene are SEHNR and FQNEAQ (reference sequence).

This clone came up once. This sequence joins TRBV5-6 and TRBJ1-5; D is possibly TRBD1 (5 bases). Germline V CDR1 and CDR2: SGHDT, YYEEEE. Trimming removed 4 bases at V and 3 bases at J, with 11 bases between. There are 14 residues in the CDR3. The CDR3 coding sequence is TGTGCCAGCAGCCATGAAGGGGACAATCAGCCCCAGCATTTT. It specifies CASSHEGDNQPQHF.

This sequence joins TRBV5-1 and TRBJ2-1, with 7 nucleotides matching TRBD1. Germline V gene data show CDR1 as SGHRS and CDR2 as YFSETQ. The CDR3 length is 12 residues. With V trimmed by 5 bases and J by 6 bases, 2 bases remained unmatched. CDR3 DNA sequence: TGCGCCAGCAGGGACAGGTCCAATGAGCAGTTCTTC. Its translation: CASRDRSNEQFF.